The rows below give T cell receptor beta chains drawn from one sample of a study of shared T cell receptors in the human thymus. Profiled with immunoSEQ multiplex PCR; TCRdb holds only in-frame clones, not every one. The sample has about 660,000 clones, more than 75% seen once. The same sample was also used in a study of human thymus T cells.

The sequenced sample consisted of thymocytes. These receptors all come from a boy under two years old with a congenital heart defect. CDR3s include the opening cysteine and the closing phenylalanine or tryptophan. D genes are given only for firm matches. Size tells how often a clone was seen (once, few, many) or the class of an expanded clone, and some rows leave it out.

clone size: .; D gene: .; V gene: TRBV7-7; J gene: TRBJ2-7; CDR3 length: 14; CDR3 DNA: TGTGCCAGCAGCCCAAACAGGTTTACCTACGAGCAGTACTTC; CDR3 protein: CASSPNRFTYEQYF
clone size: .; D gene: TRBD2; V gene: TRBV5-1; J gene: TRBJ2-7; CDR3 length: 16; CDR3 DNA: TGCGCCAGCAGCTTGGATTTACTAGCGGGAGTCCACGAGCAGTACTTC; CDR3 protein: CASSLDLLAGVHEQYF
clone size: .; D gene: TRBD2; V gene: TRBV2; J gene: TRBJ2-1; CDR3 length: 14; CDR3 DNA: TGTGCCAGCACTAGCGGTAGCTCCTACAATGAGCAGTTCTTC; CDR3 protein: CASTSGSSYNEQFF
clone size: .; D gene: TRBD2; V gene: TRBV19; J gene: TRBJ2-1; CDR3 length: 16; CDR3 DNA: TGTGCCAGTAGTATCACTAGCGAGGTCTGTTGCAATGAGCAGTTCTTC; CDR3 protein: CASSITSEVCCNEQFF
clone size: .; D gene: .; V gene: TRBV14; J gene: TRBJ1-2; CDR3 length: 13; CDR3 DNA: TGTGCCAGCAGCCACGTCTTCCCGCCCCAGGACACCTTC; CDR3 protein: CASSHVFPPQDTF
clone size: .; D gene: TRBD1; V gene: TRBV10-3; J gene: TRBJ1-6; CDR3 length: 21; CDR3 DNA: TGTGCCATCAGTGAGTCGAACCTGCTTATGGTCGTTGGGACAGGGGCTGAACCCCTCCACTTT; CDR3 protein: CAISESNLLMVVGTGAEPLHF
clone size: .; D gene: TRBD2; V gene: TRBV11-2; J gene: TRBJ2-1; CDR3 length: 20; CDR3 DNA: TGTGCCAGCAGCTTAGAGAGGGGACTAGCGGGAGAGGTTCCCGAGAATGAGCAGTTCTTC; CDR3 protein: CASSLERGLAGEVPENEQFF
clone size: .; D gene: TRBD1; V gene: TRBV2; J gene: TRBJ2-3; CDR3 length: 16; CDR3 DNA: TGTGCCAGCAGCGAGGGGACAGAAGTCAGCACAGATACGCAGTATTTT; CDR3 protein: CASSEGTEVSTDTQYF
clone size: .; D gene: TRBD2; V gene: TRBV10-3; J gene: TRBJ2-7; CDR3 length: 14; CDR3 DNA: TGTGCCACTAACGGGACTAGCGGCTCCTACGAGCAGTACTTC; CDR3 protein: CATNGTSGSYEQYF
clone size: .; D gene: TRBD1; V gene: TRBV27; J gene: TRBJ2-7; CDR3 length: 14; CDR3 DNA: TGTGCCAGCAGTGTCCGGGACAGCCCCTACGAGCAGTACTTC; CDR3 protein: CASSVRDSPYEQYF
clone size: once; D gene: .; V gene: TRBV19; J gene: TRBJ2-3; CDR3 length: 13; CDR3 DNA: TGTGCCAGTAGCGGTCCTAGCACAGATACGCAGTATTTT; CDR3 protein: CASSGPSTDTQYF
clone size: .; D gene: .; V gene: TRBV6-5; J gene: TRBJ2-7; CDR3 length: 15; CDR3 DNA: TGTGCCAGCAGTTACTCAGGGGACAAAACCTACGAGCAGTACTTC; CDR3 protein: CASSYSGDKTYEQYF
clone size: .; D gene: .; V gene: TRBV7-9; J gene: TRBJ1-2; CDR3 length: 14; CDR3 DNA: TGTGCCAGCAGCTCGGGTGTCCCCTACTATGGCTACACCTTC; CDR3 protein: CASSSGVPYYGYTF
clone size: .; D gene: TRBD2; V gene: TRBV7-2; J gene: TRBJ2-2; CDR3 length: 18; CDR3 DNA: TGTGCCAGCGGATTAGCGGGGGGGAGGATTTGGAACACCGGGGAGCTGTTTTTT; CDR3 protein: CASGLAGGRIWNTGELFF
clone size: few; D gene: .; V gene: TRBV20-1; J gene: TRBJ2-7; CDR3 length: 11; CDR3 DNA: TGCAGTGCTAGGGCCCCCTACGAGCAGTACTTC; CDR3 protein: CSARAPYEQYF
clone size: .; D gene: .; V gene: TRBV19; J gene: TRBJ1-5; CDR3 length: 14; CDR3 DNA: TGTGCCAGTGCCTCGGCACAGTATAATCAGCCCCAGCATTTT; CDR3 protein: CASASAQYNQPQHF
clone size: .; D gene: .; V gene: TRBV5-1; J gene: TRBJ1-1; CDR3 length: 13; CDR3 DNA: TGCGCCAGCAGGGGGCAGCTGAACACTGAAGCTTTCTTT; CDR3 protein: CASRGQLNTEAFF
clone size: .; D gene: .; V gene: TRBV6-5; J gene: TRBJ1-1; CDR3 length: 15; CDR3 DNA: TGTGCCAGTCTCCTCGGGAGGGATACGAACACTGAAGCTTTCTTT; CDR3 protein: CASLLGRDTNTEAFF
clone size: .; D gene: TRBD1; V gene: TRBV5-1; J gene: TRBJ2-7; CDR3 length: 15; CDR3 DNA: TGCGCCAGCAGCTCGGACAGGGGGCCCCCCTACGAGCAGTACTTC; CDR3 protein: CASSSDRGPPYEQYF
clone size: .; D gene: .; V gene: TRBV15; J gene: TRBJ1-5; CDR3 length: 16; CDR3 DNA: TGTGCCACCAGCAGAGATACAGGGTATAGCAATCAGCCCCAGCATTTT; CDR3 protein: CATSRDTGYSNQPQHF
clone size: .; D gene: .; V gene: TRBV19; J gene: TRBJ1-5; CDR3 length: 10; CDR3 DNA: TGTGCCAGCGGGTTTCAGCCCCAGCATTTT; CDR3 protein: CASGFQPQHF
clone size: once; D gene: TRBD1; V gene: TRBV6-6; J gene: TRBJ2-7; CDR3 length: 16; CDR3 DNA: TGTGCCAGCAGTTACATAACGGGACAGGAGTCCTACGAGCAGTACTTC; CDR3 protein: CASSYITGQESYEQYF
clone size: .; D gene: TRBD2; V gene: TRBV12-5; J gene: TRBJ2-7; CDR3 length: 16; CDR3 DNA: TGTGCTAGTGGTTTGCAGGGACTAGTCGGATACTACGAGCAGTACTTC; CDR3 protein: CASGLQGLVGYYEQYF
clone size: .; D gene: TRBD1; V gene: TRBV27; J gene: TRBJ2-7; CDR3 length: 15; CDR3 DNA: TGTGCCAGCAGTCCCCGGACAGGGGACACATACGAGCAGTACTTC; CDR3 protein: CASSPRTGDTYEQYF
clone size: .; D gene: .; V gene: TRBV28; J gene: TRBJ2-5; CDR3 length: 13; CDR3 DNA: TGTGCCAGCAGTTCAGGAAACTCAGAGACCCAGTACTTC; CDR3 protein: CASSSGNSETQYF
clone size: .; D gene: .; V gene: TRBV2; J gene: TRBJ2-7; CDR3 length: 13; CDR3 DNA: TGTGCCAGCAGTGATAACAGGGCATACGAGCAGTACTTC; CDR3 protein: CASSDNRAYEQYF
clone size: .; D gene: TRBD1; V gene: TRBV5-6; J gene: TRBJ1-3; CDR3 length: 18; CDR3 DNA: TGTGCCAGCAGCTTCGGACAGGGGGCACCTTTCTCTGGAAACACCATATATTTT; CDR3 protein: CASSFGQGAPFSGNTIYF
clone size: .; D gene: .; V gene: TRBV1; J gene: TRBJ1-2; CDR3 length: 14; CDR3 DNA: TGCACCAGCAGCACAAGGGAGGAAGAGTGGGGCTACACCTTC; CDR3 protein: CTSSTREEEWGYTF
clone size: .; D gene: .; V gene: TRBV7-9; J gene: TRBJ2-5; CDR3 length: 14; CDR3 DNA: TGTGCCAGCAGCCCCCCGGCCAGGCAGGAGACCCAGTACTTC; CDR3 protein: CASSPPARQETQYF
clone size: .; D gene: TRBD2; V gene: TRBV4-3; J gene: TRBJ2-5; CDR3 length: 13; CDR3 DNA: TGCGCCAGCCCTCCGGCCGGGGGGGAGACCCAGTACTTC; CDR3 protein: CASPPAGGETQYF
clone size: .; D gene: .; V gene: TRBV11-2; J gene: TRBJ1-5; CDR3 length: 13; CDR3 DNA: TGTGCCAGCAGCTTAGACCTACAGCAGCCCCAGCATTTT; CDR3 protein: CASSLDLQQPQHF
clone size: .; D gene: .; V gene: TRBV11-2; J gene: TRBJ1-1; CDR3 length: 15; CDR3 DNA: TGTGCCAGCAGCTTCAGGGTCCCGCCGAACACTGAAGCTTTCTTT; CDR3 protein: CASSFRVPPNTEAFF
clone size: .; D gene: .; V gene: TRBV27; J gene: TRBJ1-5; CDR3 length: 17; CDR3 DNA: TGTGCCAGCAGTTTAACTAAGGTGATGAATAGCAATCAGCCCCAGCATTTT; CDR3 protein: CASSLTKVMNSNQPQHF
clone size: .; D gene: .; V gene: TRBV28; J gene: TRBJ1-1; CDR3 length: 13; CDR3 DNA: TGTGCCAGCATTTGGGGAGGGAACACTGAAGCTTTCTTT; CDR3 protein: CASIWGGNTEAFF
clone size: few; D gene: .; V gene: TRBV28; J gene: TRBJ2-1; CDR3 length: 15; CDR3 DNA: TGTGCCAGCAGTCCAAAGCTCCGGACAGTGCATGAGCAGTTCTTC; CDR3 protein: CASSPKLRTVHEQFF
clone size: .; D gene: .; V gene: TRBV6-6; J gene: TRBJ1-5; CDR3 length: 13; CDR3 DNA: TGTGCCAGCAGCCCCGGGGTGGGTAGGCCCCAGCATTTT; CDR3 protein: CASSPGVGRPQHF
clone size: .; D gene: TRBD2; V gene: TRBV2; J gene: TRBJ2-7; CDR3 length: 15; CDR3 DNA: TGTGCCAGCAGTGAGGGCGGGGGGGAATCCTACGAGCAGTACTTC; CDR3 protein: CASSEGGGESYEQYF
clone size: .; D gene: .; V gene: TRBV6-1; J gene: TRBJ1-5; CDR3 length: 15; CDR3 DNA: TGTGCCAGCAGTGAATGGCAGTCTAGCAATCAGCCCCAGCATTTT; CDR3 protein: CASSEWQSSNQPQHF
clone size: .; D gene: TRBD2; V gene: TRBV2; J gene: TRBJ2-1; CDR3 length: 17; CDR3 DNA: TGTGCCAGCAGTGCAGGTAGCGGGAGGGCCGTAGGCAATGAGCAGTTCTTC; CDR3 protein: CASSAGSGRAVGNEQFF